Below, 16 T cell receptor beta chains from the same sample are listed, as sequenced in a study of cytomegalovirus exposure and HLA in healthy donors. Assay: immunoSEQ multiplex PCR; the TCRdb copy retains only in-frame clones and omits some. The sample consists of around 190,000 clones, 86% of them appearing once. Input material: PBMCs. The receptors stem from a woman under 30 in good health and CMV-seronegative.

V is TRBV6-4 and J is TRBJ1-1; weak D call: TRBD1 (6 bases). Trimming removed 6 bases at V and 8 bases at J, with 25 bases between. The CDR3 extends over 16 amino acids. Germline V lookup: CDR1 MRHNA, CDR2 SNTAGT. The CDR3 loop reads CASSPQPQIPGGEAFF. The CDR3 bases are TGTGCCAGCAGCCCACAACCCCAGATTCCGGGGGGCGAAGCTTTCTTT.

V and J are TRBV19 and TRBJ2-7; TRBD1 matches 9 bases. J lost 3 bases, V lost 9 bases, and 9 bases had no gene match. Germline loops: CDR1 LNHDA, CDR2 SQIVND (reference sequence). The CDR3 has 14 amino acids. Here the CDR3 reads CASPGGQGNYEQYF. CDR3 DNA sequence: TGTGCCAGCCCAGGGGGACAGGGTAACTACGAGCAGTACTTC.

This clone turned up a few times. This rearrangement joins TRBV2 to TRBJ1-5, with TRBD1 matching over 7 bases. V lost 6 bases and J lost 5; bases outside the gene matches: 4. The CDR3 extends over 13 amino acids. Looked up from germline, CDR1 is SNHLY and CDR2 is FYNNEI. The CDR3 DNA reads TGTGCCAGCAGGGTACAGGGGTATCAGCCCCAGCATTTT. Protein sequence: CASRVQGYQPQHF.

The chain combines TRBV6-5 with TRBJ1-5; 7 bases agree with TRBD1. Germline V gene sequence: CDR1 MNHEY, CDR2 SVGAGI. This CDR3 has 14 amino acids. With V trimmed by 5 bases and J by 0 bases, 1 base remained unmatched. CDR3 amino acids: CASSHRGSNQPQHF. The CDR3 region has the DNA TGTGCCAGCAGTCACAGGGGTAGCAATCAGCCCCAGCATTTT.

The chain uses TRBV19 and TRBJ1-1; 8 bases align to TRBD1. V was clipped by 6 bases and J by 1 base; unmatched bases: 4. CDR3 length: 14 amino acids. Germline values: CDR1 LNHDA, CDR2 SQIVND (reference sequence). The DNA for the CDR3 is TGTGCCAGTAGATCGGACAGGGCGAACACTGAAGCTTTCTTT. The encoded protein is CASRSDRANTEAFF.

In this sample, this clone turned up once. The J gene is TRBJ2-7, the V gene TRBV11-2, with D unclear. Per the germline V gene, CDR1 is SGHAT and CDR2 is FQNNGV. The ends were cut back, 1 base at V and 4 bases at J, with 8 bases in the middle. CDR3 length: 13 amino acids. CDR3 residues: CASSLAFQYEQYF. In DNA form, the CDR3 reads TGTGCCAGCAGCTTAGCGTTTCAGTACGAGCAGTACTTC.

The CDR3 sequence is CASSERDRGFGQPQHF. CDR3 coding DNA: TGTGCCAGCAGTGAAAGGGACAGGGGATTTGGTCAGCCCCAGCATTTT. The chain recombines TRBV6-1 with TRBJ1-5, with 10 bases that match TRBD1. Germline V gene lookup returns CDR1 MNHNS and CDR2 SASEGT. V trimming: 2 bases; J trimming: 6 bases; junction bases outside the gene matches: 7. The CDR3 has 16 residues.

J is TRBJ2-5 and V is TRBV29-1; a possible D gene is TRBD1 (5 bases). Trimming took 8 bases from V and 4 from J, leaving 20 bases between them. The CDR3 runs 14 residues. CDR1 SQVTM and CDR2 ANQGSEA come from the germline V gene. The CDR3 DNA reads as TGCAGCACCTCAGGGAACCGAGTGGGAGAGACCCAGTACTTC. This codes for CSTSGNRVGETQYF.

The chain has TRBV18 and TRBJ1-5; TRBD1 is a possible D gene (6 bases). The V and J ends lost 3 bases and 0 bases respectively, with 15 bases between them. The CDR3 is made up of 17 amino acids. Germline loops: CDR1 KGHSH, CDR2 LQKENI. The CDR3 DNA reads TGTGCCAGCTCACCCTCCGGACAGTTTCCTAGCAATCAGCCCCAGCATTTT. As protein: CASSPSGQFPSNQPQHF.

The chain is built from TRBV6-5 and TRBJ2-1, with TRBD2 as a possible D gene (5 bases). V was trimmed by 4 bases and J by 7 bases, leaving 11 bases between them. Germline CDR1 and CDR2: MNHEY and SVGAGI. This CDR3 contains 13 residues. CDR3 sequence reads: CASSFPGRNEQFF. The CDR3 coding sequence is TGTGCCAGCAGTTTCCCGGGAAGGAATGAGCAGTTCTTC.

This chain joins TRBV6-4 and TRBJ2-1; TRBD2 agrees at 10 bases. This CDR3 spans 14 amino acids. The germline CDR1 and CDR2 sequences are MRHNA and SNTAGT. Trimming took 2 bases from V and 7 from J; bases not matched to a gene: 2. DNA of the CDR3: TGTGCCAGCAGTGACGGGACTAGCGCTAATGAGCAGTTCTTC. It specifies CASSDGTSANEQFF.

The chain couples TRBV11-2 to TRBJ2-3; D gene unclear. The germline V gene has CDR1 SGHAT and CDR2 FQNNGV. Trimming pared 2 bases from V and 1 base from J, leaving 10 bases between. This CDR3 has 15 residues. CDR3 residues: CASSLNVAGTDTQYF. CDR3 in DNA: TGTGCCAGCAGCTTAAATGTCGCAGGCACAGATACGCAGTATTTT.

The V gene is TRBV7-6, the J gene TRBJ2-3; 7 positions match TRBD2. The length of the CDR3 is 20 residues. V shed 0 bases, J shed 0 bases, and the junction held 15 bases outside the gene matches. In germline, CDR1 is SGHVS, CDR2 FNYEAQ. CDR3 amino acids: CASSLAWQPQSGTSTDTQYF. CDR3 bases: TGTGCCAGCAGCTTAGCGTGGCAACCCCAAAGCGGGACTAGCACAGATACGCAGTATTTT.

The chain joins TRBV19 to TRBJ2-7, with 7 bases aligning to TRBD1. CDR1 and CDR2 from the germline V gene are LNHDA and SQIVND (reference sequence). Losses at the gene ends were 5 bases for V and 5 bases for J; bases not matched to a gene: 3. This CDR3 has 12 amino acids. CDR3 in DNA: TGTGCCAGTAGTTCAACAGGGGACGAGCAGTACTTC. It is translated as CASSSTGDEQYF.

This clone showed up just once. The chain is built from TRBV11-2 and TRBJ2-7; 7 bases are a match to TRBD1. CDR1 and CDR2 from the germline V gene are SGHAT and FQNNGV. Unmatched junction bases numbered 2, after V lost 4 bases and J lost 2 bases. The CDR3 is 13 residues long. For the CDR3, the DNA is TGTGCCAGCAGCTCCCAGGGGGCCTACGAGCAGTACTTC. Protein sequence: CASSSQGAYEQYF.

The V and J genes are TRBV6-5 and TRBJ2-1; 10 nucleotides line up with TRBD2. Germline CDR1 is MNHEY and CDR2 is SVGAGI. The V gene end was trimmed by 7 bases and the J gene end by 5 bases; junction bases not matched to a gene: 2. The CDR3 sequence is 13 residues long. The CDR3 nucleotides read TGTGCCAGCAACGGACTAGCGGACAATGAGCAGTTCTTC. As protein: CASNGLADNEQFF.